This record looks at one T cell receptor beta chain sequence and its context. Assay used: immunoSEQ multiplex PCR; TCRdb lists only in-frame clones, some missing. The repertoire holds roughly 49,000 clones, with about 86% as singletons. The CDR3 length is 12 residues. Germline lookup yields CDR1 SGHAT and CDR2 FQDESV (reference sequence). Trimming stripped 3 bases from V and 7 bases from J, with 7 bases between. This record belongs to a study of OX40 agonist ivuxolimab in advanced cancers. Study summary: Earlier treatment with anti-PD-1, anti-PD-L1 or anti-CTLA-4 was permitted, and over 35% had received some.

The source is an adult with an advanced solid tumor such as melanoma, head and neck, liver or kidney cancer. The chain has TRBV11-1 and TRBJ2-1; perhaps TRBD2 as D (5 bases). Material: CD4+ or CD8+ T cells sorted from blood, obtained in a trial of the OX40 agonist ivuxolimab. The CDR3 DNA sequence: TGTGCCAGCAGCTTTACTAGTAATGAGCAGTTCTTC. Protein sequence: CASSFTSNEQFF.